The rows below give T cell receptor beta chains drawn from one sample of a study of T-cell reconstitution after alpha-beta-depleted transplantation in children. TCRdb reprocessed the PCR reads with MiXCR, giving one entry per CDR3 protein. The table shows about 600,000 distinct CDR3 sequences, with about 11% occurring only once. Sequenced material: PBMCs from the stem cell graft donor, taken from the stem cell graft. The receptors originated from a human donor who donated a stem cell graft to a child with acute myeloid leukemia. CDR3s include the opening cysteine and the closing phenylalanine or tryptophan. A D gene is named only where the DNA matches it firmly. Expanded clones get a size class; other rows say once, few or many, or leave the size out.

.,TRBJ2-6,.,TRBV6-1,TGTGCCACCGAGGGTCAGGGCTCTGGGGCCAACGTCCTGACTTTC,CATEGQGSGANVLTF
.,TRBJ2-7,TRBD2,TRBV28,TGTGCCAGCAGCCTCGGTGGGGCGGGACTAGCCTACGAGCAGTACTTC,CASSLGGAGLAYEQYF
many,TRBJ2-5,.,TRBV29-1,TGCAGCGTTGAAGCCCAGGGGGGGGGGACCCAGTACTTC,CSVEAQGGGTQYF
few,TRBJ1-5,.,TRBV18,TGTGCCAGCTCACCGCAACAGGGACGCCGACAGGGCAATCAGCCCCAGCATTTT,CASSPQQGRRQGNQPQHF
.,TRBJ2-7,TRBD1,TRBV20-1,TGCTGTGCTAGAGATTCTTCTCCGGGACAGGGATACTACGAGCAGTACTTC,CCARDSSPGQGYYEQYF
many,TRBJ1-5,.,TRBV6-5,TGTGCCAGCAGAAAGAGGACCCTTATCGGGGTCCAGCATTTT,CASRKRTLIGVQHF
many,TRBJ1-4,.,TRBV20-1,TGCAGTGCTAGGCGCTCCGGGGAAAAACTGTTTTTT,CSARRSGEKLFF
few,TRBJ2-1,TRBD2,TRBV5-6,TGTGCCAGCAGCCCAAGCGGGGCGGGTGCCCTCTTC,CASSPSGAGALF
.,TRBJ1-6,.,TRBV7-8,TGTGCCAGCAGCCCCCCGGGGTTTTCTTCACCCCTCCACTTT,CASSPPGFSSPLHF
few,TRBJ1-2,.,TRBV7-2,TGTGCCAGCAGCTTAGCCGGCGGTAACAGATTTTATGGCTACACCTTC,CASSLAGGNRFYGYTF
.,TRBJ2-1,.,TRBV7-7,TGTGCTAGCAGCGCTAGTGTCGGTCTTGGGACTGTTTTGGGGTACAATGAGCAGTTCTTC,CASSASVGLGTVLGYNEQFF
few,TRBJ1-6,.,TRBV10-3,TGTGCCATCAGTGATGACAGGAATTCACCTCTCCACTTT,CAISDDRNSPLHF
few,TRBJ2-3,.,TRBV7-2,TGTGCCAGCAGCGCCTTTGTAGGATCAGATACGCAGTATTTT,CASSAFVGSDTQYF
few,TRBJ2-2,TRBD1,TRBV28,TGTGCCAGCGCCACCCCTTTAGGGGGACAGGGTCGCACCGGGGAGCTGTTTTTT,CASATPLGGQGRTGELFF
few,TRBJ2-7,TRBD2,TRBV20-1,TGCAGTGCCCGGGGGGGCACCCAGGGCTCCTACGAGCAGTACTTC,CSARGGTQGSYEQYF
many,TRBJ2-5,.,TRBV4-2,TGTGCCAGCAGCCAAGATTTGAGCGGACGAGGGGCGGAGACCCAGTACTTC,CASSQDLSGRGAETQYF
many,TRBJ1-1,TRBD1,TRBV12-3/TRBV12-4,TGTGCCAGCAGTTTATTGACAGGGGCGAACACTGAAGCTTTCTTT,CASSLLTGANTEAFF
many,TRBJ1-6,.,TRBV28,TGTGCCAGCAGTCGTCTCCTTTCACCCCTCCACTTT,CASSRLLSPLHF
few,TRBJ2-3,.,TRBV5-1,TGCGCCAGCAGCTCCGGCCAATACACAGATACGCAGTATTTT,CASSSGQYTDTQYF
many,TRBJ2-1,.,TRBV6-1,TGTGCCAGCAGCCCCAGGGGAAGATCCAATGAGCAGTTCTTC,CASSPRGRSNEQFF
many,TRBJ2-7,TRBD1,TRBV28,TGTGCCAGCAGCTTCGACAGGGGAGACTTGGAACCAACCTACGAGCAGTACTTC,CASSFDRGDLEPTYEQYF
.,TRBJ2-7,.,TRBV20-1,TGCAGTGCCGTCCGAGGTGCGGGCTACGAGCAGTACTTC,CSAVRGAGYEQYF
.,TRBJ2-7,.,TRBV29-1,TGCAGCGCCCTCGAAGGGTTCGGCGAGCAGTACTTC,CSALEGFGEQYF
.,TRBJ2-7,.,TRBV30,TGTGCCTGGAGTGGGCCAGGGGGACTTCAGCAGTACTTC,CAWSGPGGLQQYF
many,TRBJ2-7,.,TRBV29-1,TGCAGCGTTTCTGTCCAGGCGAGCTCCTACGAGCAGTACTTC,CSVSVQASSYEQYF
many,TRBJ2-5,TRBD2,TRBV12-3/TRBV12-4,TGTGCCAGTACCACAGCGGGAGGTTGGGAGACCCAGTACTTC,CASTTAGGWETQYF